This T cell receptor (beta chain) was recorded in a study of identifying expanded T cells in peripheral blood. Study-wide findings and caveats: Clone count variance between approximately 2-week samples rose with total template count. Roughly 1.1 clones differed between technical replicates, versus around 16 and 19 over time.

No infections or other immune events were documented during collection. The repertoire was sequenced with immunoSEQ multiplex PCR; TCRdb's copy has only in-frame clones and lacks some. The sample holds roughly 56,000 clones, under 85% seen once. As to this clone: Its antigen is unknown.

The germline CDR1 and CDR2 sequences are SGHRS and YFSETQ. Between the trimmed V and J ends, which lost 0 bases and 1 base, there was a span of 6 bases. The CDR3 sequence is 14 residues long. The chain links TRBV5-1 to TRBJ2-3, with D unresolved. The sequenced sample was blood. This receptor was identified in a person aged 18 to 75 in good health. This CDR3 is CASSLVVGTDTQYF. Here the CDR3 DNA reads TGCGCCAGCAGCTTGGTAGTGGGCACAGATACGCAGTATTTT.